This entry describes one TCR beta chain. Its antigen is still unknown. The data were taken from a study of cytomegalovirus exposure and HLA in healthy donors. General study results and limits: It was confirmed in vitro that three of the CMV-associated chains were specific for CMV antigens. TCR beta V- and J-gene trimming, according to a later analysis, was linked to a missense DCLRE1C variant.

Germline V lookup: CDR1 SQVTM, CDR2 ANQGSEA. The V gene lost 4 bases and the J gene lost 9 bases, with 10 bases spanning the gap. CDR3 size: 12 residues. Amplification used 60 Vbeta primers and 13 Jbeta primers. The assay was immunoSEQ multiplex PCR, and TCRdb's table has in-frame clones only and misses some. This sample yields roughly 150,000 clones, of which over 80% are seen a single time; under 2% belongs to the top ten. V usage is TRBV29-1 and J usage is TRBJ1-6; D not resolved. The sample consisted of PBMCs. The clonotype was recovered from a woman aged 18-35 years in good health and CMV-seronegative. The CDR3 DNA sequence: TGCAGCGTTGCCGGGGAAGGTTCACCCCTCCACTTT. Encoded protein: CSVAGEGSPLHF.